This paragraph reports one T cell receptor (beta chain). These data are taken from a study of blood T cell repertoires in COVID-19. Study context: COVID-19 samples from acute and convalescent phases originated in the United States, Italy and Spain.

Germline V gene sequence: CDR1 SGHRS, CDR2 YFSETQ. V was cut by 4 bases and J by 3 bases, with 11 bases left in between. This CDR3 region has 13 residues. As handled by the study authors: Researchers report that nucleated cell counts were estimated from reference gene primer amplification. Sequencing was performed with immunoSEQ multiplex PCR; in TCRdb, only in-frame clones are kept and a portion is missing. Clonal size and the V and J genes are those of that table, whereas D and trimming came from the DNA. This sample carries roughly 24,000 clones, 75% to 85% of them seen once, and the ten largest clones take roughly 15%.

The chain recombines TRBV5-1 with TRBJ2-7; D perhaps matches TRBD2 (6 bases). The TCR sequence derives from an older man with active or convalescent COVID-19. Sequencing was done on a sample of peripheral blood. CDR3 residues: CASSPEGHYEQYF. DNA of the CDR3: TGCGCCAGCAGCCCGGAGGGGCACTACGAGCAGTACTTC.